This is a list of T cell receptor beta chains from one sample in a study of blood T cells in healthy people across ages. MiXCR was run by TCRdb on the 5' RACE reads, yielding one entry per CDR3 protein. The repertoire holds hundreds of thousands of distinct CDR3 sequences, with around 48% as singletons. Material: blood. The receptors were sampled from a woman aged 60-75 years in good health. The CDR3 runs from the conserved cysteine through the conserved F or W. A D gene is named only where the DNA matches it firmly. Some rows mark clone size as missing; the rest say once, few, many or name a class of expanded clone.

j_gene | d_gene | v_gene | abundance | CDR3nt | CDR3aa
TRBJ1-5 | TRBD1 | TRBV10-3 | . | TGTGCCATCAGAACGGACAGGGGCGTAAATCAGCCCCAGCATTTT | CAIRTDRGVNQPQHF
TRBJ2-7 | TRBD1 | TRBV5-1 | . | TGCGCCAGCAGCCTCCGGACAGGGGGGGACGAGCAGTACTTC | CASSLRTGGDEQYF
TRBJ2-7 | TRBD1 | TRBV3-1 | . | TGTGCCAGCAGCCCTCAGGGGGAAGTTCCCTACGAGCAGTACTTC | CASSPQGEVPYEQYF
TRBJ2-7 | . | TRBV28 | . | TGTGCCAGCAATTTAGATAGGTGGGGGACAGCGACTAGTACCACCTACGAGCAGTACTTC | CASNLDRWGTATSTTYEQYF
TRBJ1-2 | . | TRBV7-2 | few | TGTGCCAGCAGCCCCATAAACTATGGCTACACCTTC | CASSPINYGYTF
TRBJ1-1 | . | TRBV30 | . | TGTGCCTGGGTTCCCCGGGGGATTGCCACTGAAGCTTTCTTT | CAWVPRGIATEAFF
TRBJ1-2 | TRBD1 | TRBV16 | . | TGTGCCAGCAGCCATGTAGACAGGGACTATGGCTACACCTTC | CASSHVDRDYGYTF
TRBJ2-7 | TRBD2 | TRBV7-2 | few | TGTGCCAGCAGCTTAGCGCGCTCTAGCGGGTACTCCTACGAGCAGTACTTC | CASSLARSSGYSYEQYF
TRBJ1-2 | TRBD1 | TRBV28 | . | TGTGCCAGCAGTCCACAGGGGGTTAATCTCTATGGCTACACCTTC | CASSPQGVNLYGYTF
TRBJ2-1 | TRBD2 | TRBV10-2 | . | TGCGCCAGCAGTAACGGCGGGAGGTCAGAGACCCAGTTCTTC | CASSNGGRSETQFF
TRBJ2-5 | TRBD2 | TRBV3-1 | once | TGTGCCAGCAGCCAAGGACTAGCGGGGCGGCAAGAGACCCAGTACTTC | CASSQGLAGRQETQYF
TRBJ2-1 | TRBD2 | TRBV29-1 | . | TGCAGCGCTGGGACTAGTTTTAATGAGCAGTTCTTC | CSAGTSFNEQFF
TRBJ1-1 | . | TRBV12-3/TRBV12-4 | . | TGTGCCAGCATACCTATCCTCGGACAGCTGAACACTGAAGCTTTCTTT | CASIPILGQLNTEAFF
TRBJ1-2 | TRBD1 | TRBV30 | few | TGTGCCTGGACCTTCCAAGGACAGGGGTTTCAGTATGGCTACACCTTC | CAWTFQGQGFQYGYTF
TRBJ1-4 | . | TRBV7-2 | . | TGTGCCAGCAGCCGCGGGGCGGGGGTGGCTGAAAAACTGTTTTTT | CASSRGAGVAEKLFF
TRBJ2-1 | TRBD2 | TRBV27 | . | TGTGCCAGCAGTTTCGCACTTAGGACTAGCGGGAGGACCTACAATGAGCAGTTCTTC | CASSFALRTSGRTYNEQFF
TRBJ2-7 | . | TRBV2 | few | TGTGCCAGCAGTGGGGACACGTCCTACGAGCAGTACTTC | CASSGDTSYEQYF